Below are 3 T cell receptor beta chains sequenced from a single sample in a study of regulatory T cells in long-lasting Graves disease. Researchers made TCR beta libraries by using iRepertoire HTBI primers and running Arm-PCR on CDR3 regions. MiXCR, run by TCRdb on the multiplex PCR reads, gives a single entry per CDR3 protein. The data contain about 500,000 distinct CDR3 sequences, roughly 16% of them seen just once; the ten biggest clones take up 12%. Regarding time point: newly diagnosed GD, antithyroid drugs for less than 3 months. PBMC RNA was the source of the TCR library. In addition, the sample was reused for a study of T cells in Graves' hyperthyroidism and ophthalmopathy.

The sequencing here drew on peripheral blood mononuclear cells (PBMCs), taken at new diagnosis, from a patient treated with antithyroid drugs. All receptors derive from a man aged 35 to 55 with Graves disease.

The rearrangement joins TRBV10-3 to TRBJ2-1, with TRBD2 matching over 12 bases. Germline V gene data show CDR1 as ENHRY and CDR2 as SYGVKD. The CDR3 sequence is 15 residues long. After removal of 4 bases from V and 6 bases from J, the junction contained 4 bases not matched to a gene. The CDR3 reads CAISGLAGEGNEQFF. The CDR3 DNA is TGTGCCATCAGTGGACTAGCGGGAGAGGGCAATGAGCAGTTCTTC.

This clonotype was detected only a few times. This chain connects TRBV25-1 to TRBJ1-4; 7 bases fit TRBD1. Germline CDR1 MGHDK, CDR2 SYGVNS. CDR3 length: 13 amino acids. The ends lost 8 bases at V and 4 bases at J; junction bases unmatched: 4. The chain's CDR3 is CASQTGNNEKLFF. CDR3 coding DNA: TGTGCCAGCCAGACAGGGAATAATGAAAAACTGTTTTTT.

Many counts were recorded for this clonotype. The J gene is TRBJ2-5, the V gene TRBV7-9; D is possibly TRBD1 (6 bases). The CDR3 totals 16 residues. Germline CDR1 SEHNR, CDR2 FQNEAQ (reference sequence). Trimming pared 4 bases from V and 0 bases from J, leaving 15 bases between. CDR3 nucleotide sequence: TGTGCCAGCAGCTCGGGACAATCGATGTACCAAGAGACCCAGTACTTC. Its protein product is CASSSGQSMYQETQYF.